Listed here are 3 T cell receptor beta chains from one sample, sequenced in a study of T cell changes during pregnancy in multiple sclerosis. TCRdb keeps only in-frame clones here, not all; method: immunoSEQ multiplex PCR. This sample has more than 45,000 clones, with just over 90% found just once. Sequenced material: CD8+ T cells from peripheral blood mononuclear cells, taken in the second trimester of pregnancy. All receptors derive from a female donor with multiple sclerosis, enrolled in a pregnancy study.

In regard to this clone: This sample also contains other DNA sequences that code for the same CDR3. DNA for the CDR3: TGTGCCAGCAGCTTAGAGGTAGAGGGTGCAGGCGAGCAGTACTTC. Encoded protein: CASSLEVEGAGEQYF. V is TRBV7-8 and J is TRBJ2-7; a weak D match, TRBD2 (5 bases). Trimming removed 1 base from V and 6 bases from J, with 16 bases in between. In germline, CDR1 is SGHVS, CDR2 FQNEAQ. The CDR3 totals 15 residues.

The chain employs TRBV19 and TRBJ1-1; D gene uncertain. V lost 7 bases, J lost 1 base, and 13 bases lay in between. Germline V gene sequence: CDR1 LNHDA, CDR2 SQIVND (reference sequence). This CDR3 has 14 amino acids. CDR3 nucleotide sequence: TGTGCCAGTACCAGCGGGATTAGGAACACTGAAGCTTTCTTT. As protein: CASTSGIRNTEAFF.

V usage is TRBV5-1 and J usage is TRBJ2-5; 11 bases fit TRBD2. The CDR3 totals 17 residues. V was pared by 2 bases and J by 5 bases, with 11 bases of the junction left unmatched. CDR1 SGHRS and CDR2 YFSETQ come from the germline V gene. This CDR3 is CASSLGELAGGSETQYF. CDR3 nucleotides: TGCGCCAGCAGCTTAGGCGAGCTAGCGGGGGGCTCCGAGACCCAGTACTTC.